The clone carrying this T cell receptor beta chain was detected ten times or more. The CDR3 contains 16 residues. Between the trimmed V and J ends, which lost 5 bases and 0 bases, there was a span of 14 bases. Germline V gene lookup returns CDR1 MNHNS and CDR2 SASEGT. Using RNA template, CDR3s of TCR alpha and beta were amplified with iRepertoire arm-PCR. TCRdb re-derived calls from the multiplex PCR reads in MiXCR, one entry per CDR3 protein. The profile shows around 390,000 distinct CDR3 sequences, around 38% of them singletons. This entry is derived from a study of glioma-infiltrating T cells. Study background: Blood libraries targeted roughly 4.5- to 11-fold coverage of 900,000 to 1,000,000 T cells.

Sequencing was done on a sample of glioma tissue, nonneoplastic brain tissue, or PBMCs (not recorded which). The chain combines TRBV6-1 with TRBJ1-5; maybe TRBD1 (5 bases). This receptor was taken from a human donor with low-grade glioma or glioblastoma, undergoing nonglioma brain surgery, or in good health (not recorded which). The CDR3 DNA is TGTGCCAGCAGTTCCGCCTGGGGGGGTAGCAATCAGCCCCAGCATTTT. Its translation: CASSSAWGGSNQPQHF.